Listed below are T cell receptor beta chains from one sample, sequenced in a study of T-cell memory formation after mild COVID-19. TCRdb passed the 5' RACE reads through MiXCR, listing each CDR3 protein once. The repertoire holds about 440,000 distinct CDR3 sequences, with around 20% as singletons. Sample: PBMCs or a T cell subset sorted from them (not recorded which). Receptor source: an adult woman who had mild COVID-19 (a few samples of this study predate the infection). Cell type and time point are not known. Both conserved end residues are part of each CDR3. D genes are given only for firm matches. Size values are once, few and many counts, or a class for expanded clones, and some rows have none.

v_call	d_call	clone_size	j_call	cdr3_nt	cdr3_aa
TRBV11-2	-	few	TRBJ2-5	TGTGCCAGCAGCGTGACAGCTTACGGCCTCCAAGAGACCCAGTACTTC	CASSVTAYGLQETQYF
TRBV7-3	TRBD2	few	TRBJ2-3	TGTGCCAGCAGCTCAAAAACACTAGCGGGAGAAGGAGATACGCAGTATTTT	CASSSKTLAGEGDTQYF
TRBV7-2	TRBD1	many	TRBJ1-2	TGTGCCAGCAGCCAGGGACAGAACTATGGCTACACCTTC	CASSQGQNYGYTF
TRBV7-9	-	few	TRBJ2-6	TGTGCCAGCACGGGGATCTACTCTGGGGCCAACGTCCTGACTTTC	CASTGIYSGANVLTF
TRBV6-2/TRBV6-3	-	few	TRBJ2-2	TGTGCCAGCAGTAACACGAACACCGGGGAGCTGTTTTTT	CASSNTNTGELFF
TRBV6-2/TRBV6-3	TRBD1	-	TRBJ2-5	TGTGCCACCCTAGGAAGACAGGGGCGGAGCGAGACCCAGTACTTC	CATLGRQGRSETQYF
TRBV20-1	-	many	TRBJ2-1	TGCAGTGCTATTAAAGGGCATGAGCAGTTCTTC	CSAIKGHEQFF
TRBV7-3	TRBD2	-	TRBJ2-1	TGTGCCAGCAGCCCCCAGGGAGGGCCTATGGATGAGCAGTTCTTC	CASSPQGGPMDEQFF
TRBV29-1	TRBD1	-	TRBJ1-2	TGCAGCGTGGGTGGGACAGAGACTAACTATGGCTACACCTTC	CSVGGTETNYGYTF
TRBV7-9	TRBD2	few	TRBJ2-2	TGTGCCAGCAGCGATATCTGGCGGGGGAGTTACACCGGGGAGCTGTTTTTT	CASSDIWRGSYTGELFF
TRBV5-1	TRBD1	few	TRBJ2-1	TGCGCCACCTGCCGGGACAGGGTACCCAATGAGCAGTTCTTC	CATCRDRVPNEQFF
TRBV6-6	TRBD2	-	TRBJ2-1	TGTGCCAGCAGTTACGGAGGACTAGCGAATGAGCAGTTCTTC	CASSYGGLANEQFF
TRBV7-9	TRBD1	few	TRBJ1-3	TGTGCCAGCAGCTTATCGACAGGGGCTGGAAACACCATATATTTT	CASSLSTGAGNTIYF
TRBV5-1	TRBD1	-	TRBJ2-3	TGCGCCAGCAGCTTACCAGGGGGTTCAGATACGCAGTATTTT	CASSLPGGSDTQYF
TRBV7-3	TRBD1	-	TRBJ1-1	TGTGCCAGCAGCTTACACAGGGGTGCGAACACTGAAGCTTTCTTT	CASSLHRGANTEAFF
TRBV7-9	TRBD2	few	TRBJ2-1	TGTGCCAGCAGCTCGGGAGGGGTTGCACTAGCTCGTGAGTTCTTC	CASSSGGVALAREFF
TRBV30	-	-	TRBJ2-3	TGTGCCTGGAGTAAACAGGACACAGATACGCAGTATTTT	CAWSKQDTDTQYF
TRBV5-4	TRBD1	-	TRBJ2-5	TGTGCCAGCAGGGGAGACAGGGGCGGCGAGACCCAGTACTTC	CASRGDRGGETQYF
TRBV12-3/TRBV12-4	-	-	TRBJ2-1	TGTGCCAGCAGTTTTCGGGGTTCCAATGAGCAGTTCTTC	CASSFRGSNEQFF
TRBV14	-	-	TRBJ2-1	TGTGCCAGCAGCCAAGATCTACTGGGACCTACCTACAATGAGCAGTTCTTC	CASSQDLLGPTYNEQFF
TRBV6-5	TRBD1	-	TRBJ2-1	TGTGCCAGCAGGGACAGGGGTTACAATGAGCAGTTCTTC	CASRDRGYNEQFF
TRBV28	-	few	TRBJ1-5	TGTGCCAGCAGTTACAAGACGGGACTTATATTGGGTCAGCCCCAGCATTTT	CASSYKTGLILGQPQHF
TRBV19	TRBD1	-	TRBJ1-2	TGTGCCAGTAGTATTCGGACAGGGTACTATGGCTACACCTTC	CASSIRTGYYGYTF
TRBV7-3	TRBD2	-	TRBJ2-3	TGTGCCAGCAGCCCTAGGGCGGGAGGGCAGGCAGATACGCAGTATTTT	CASSPRAGGQADTQYF
TRBV12-3/TRBV12-4	TRBD2	few	TRBJ2-5	TGTGCCAGCAGTCCGAGGACTAGCGGGGTGAAAGAGACCCAGTACTTC	CASSPRTSGVKETQYF
TRBV20-1	-	-	TRBJ1-1	TGCAGTGCTAGTAAGGTGAGGCAGGCGAGCACTGAAGCTTTCTTT	CSASKVRQASTEAFF
TRBV19	-	-	TRBJ2-7	TGTGCCAGTAGTGTCGGAGACTTCTACGAGCAGTACTTC	CASSVGDFYEQYF
TRBV20-1	TRBD1	few	TRBJ1-2	TGCAGTGGCAGAAGTGGGACAGACTATGGCTACACCTTC	CSGRSGTDYGYTF